Detailed here is one T cell receptor beta chain. Its antigen is not known. The sample is drawn from a study of cytomegalovirus exposure and HLA in healthy donors. From germline, CDR1 is SGDLS and CDR2 YYNGEE. The length of the CDR3 is 14 residues. With 2 bases removed from V and 7 bases from J, the gap between germline ends came to 12 bases. Study-wide results and limits: Cytomegalovirus association was listed for 150 or so TCR beta chains.

Method: immunoSEQ multiplex PCR; TCRdb's copy keeps in-frame clones and lacks some. The table records tens of thousands of clones, roughly 96% of them present only once. It was the roughly 130-subject validation cohort, separate from the roughly 700-subject first cohort, to which the donors belonged. The sample consisted of PBMCs. The chain is built from TRBV9 and TRBJ2-2, with D possibly matching TRBD2 (5 bases). The clonotype was recovered from a man younger than 35 in good health and CMV-seronegative. This CDR3 reads CASSVESGSGELFF. CDR3 bases: TGTGCCAGCAGCGTCGAGTCGGGGAGCGGGGAGCTGTTTTTT.